A single TCR beta chain is shown here with its context. The target antigen is unknown. These data belong to a study of CXCR3-negative and CXCR3-positive naive CD8 T cells. Study-level findings and limits: Relative to memory CD8+ cells, whose diversity was much lower, both naive subsets had comparably high diversity.

Preparation of TRB cDNA libraries relied on 5' RACE carrying UMI labels. One entry per CDR3 protein, without DNA, is what TCRdb gives after re-calling the 5' RACE reads. The sample data list under 85,000 distinct CDR3 sequences. Germline CDR1 MNHEY, CDR2 SVGAGI. The CDR3 spans 16 residues. The sample was naive CXCR3- CD8+ T cells from blood. Subset given: CD45RO-CCR7+CD27+CD95- naive CD8+ T cells lacking CXCR3 (TNR3-). This TCR was sampled from a human donor in good health. Some clones in this sample may be carry-over from other donors' samples. The V gene is TRBV6-5, the J gene TRBJ2-2; there is no DNA to check the TCRdb D call of TRBD1. The CDR3 spells CASSYKRTVLTGELFF.